Following are 4 T cell receptor beta chains from one sample sequenced in a study of human T cells and chemical hapten exposure. TCRdb used MiXCR to reprocess the RACE reads, holding one entry per CDR3 protein. Here the sample spans around 99,000 distinct CDR3 sequences, over 10% being singletons. Time point indicated: patch test 1, 2 weeks after DPC sensitization. Indicated treatment: therapeutic diphenylcyclopropenone sensitization with weekly scalp DPC. Specimen: whole blood, collected in connection with sensitization to the hapten diphenylcyclopropenone (DPC). Source of these receptors: a woman in her thirties or forties with alopecia areata. Some clones in this sample may be carry-over from other donors' samples.

The sample holds many counts of this clonotype. The rearrangement uses TRBV7-2 and TRBJ1-3, with a weak D call TRBD1 (5 bases). This CDR3 spans 15 amino acids. Germline V gene sequence: CDR1 SGHTA, CDR2 FQGNSA. V was shortened by 4 bases and J by 0 bases, with 10 bases between the two germline ends. The CDR3: CASSSGPTSGNTIYF. In nucleotides, the CDR3 is TGTGCCAGCAGCTCGGGACCGACCTCTGGAAACACCATATATTTT.

This clonotype was seen ten or more times. The chain recombines TRBV11-1 with TRBJ2-1, with 13 positions matching TRBD2. The CDR3 runs 17 residues. Trimming cost V 6 bases and J 6 bases; bases outside gene matches: 11. Germline V gene data show CDR1 as SGHAT and CDR2 as FQDESV (reference sequence). The CDR3 coding sequence is TGTGCCAGCAGACCAACTAGCGGGAGGGCCGCTTTCAATGAGCAGTTCTTC. Translated, it gives CASRPTSGRAAFNEQFF.

This clonotype was counted a few times. The J gene is TRBJ2-5, the V gene TRBV7-9; 7 nucleotides line up with TRBD2. J lost 5 bases, V lost 0 bases, and 6 bases had no gene match. CDR3 length equals 15 residues. The V gene's germline CDR1 is SEHNR and CDR2 FQNEAQ (reference sequence). CDR3 sequence (DNA): TGTGCCAGCAGCTTAGCAGCTGTTAGCGGGGAGACCCAGTACTTC. Its protein is CASSLAAVSGETQYF.

In its sample, this clonotype was seen a few times. This sequence joins TRBV28 and TRBJ1-2; no clear D. The CDR3 loop spans 13 amino acids. The germline CDR1 and CDR2 sequences are MDHEN and SYDVKM. The V and J ends lost 1 base and 2 bases respectively, with 5 bases between them. CDR3 protein: CASSLYRNYGYTF. CDR3 nucleotides: TGTGCCAGCAGTTTATACAGAAACTATGGCTACACCTTC.